This TCR beta chain was identified during a study of T cell repertoires in cytomegalovirus infection. Study-level background: Public TCR beta signatures provided an indication of both CMV infection and a matching HLA type. Overall study results and limits: CMV-specific HLA-C-restricted TCR beta clonotypes dominated the ex vivo response. Cumulative public TCR beta family frequency identified CMV carriers with the relevant HLA.

Germline-derived CDR1 and CDR2 are SGHTA and FQGNSA. CDR3 length: 14 residues. V shed 4 bases, J shed 5 bases, and the junction held 7 bases outside the gene matches. TCRdb recomputed calls from the reads with MiXCR, one row per CDR3 protein. The table lists 200,000 to 250,000 distinct CDR3 sequences, approximately 13% of them singletons. This clonotype was seen ten or more times. Its cognate antigen is unknown. The receptor was derived from a human donor in good health (CMV status not recorded). Some clones in this sample may be carry-over from other donors' samples. The sample comprised PBMCs. The chain combines TRBV7-2 with TRBJ2-7; 8 nucleotides align to TRBD2. Here the CDR3 reads CASSSSGGPHEQYF. The CDR3 coding sequence is TGTGCCAGCAGCTCAAGCGGGGGCCCCCACGAGCAGTACTTC.